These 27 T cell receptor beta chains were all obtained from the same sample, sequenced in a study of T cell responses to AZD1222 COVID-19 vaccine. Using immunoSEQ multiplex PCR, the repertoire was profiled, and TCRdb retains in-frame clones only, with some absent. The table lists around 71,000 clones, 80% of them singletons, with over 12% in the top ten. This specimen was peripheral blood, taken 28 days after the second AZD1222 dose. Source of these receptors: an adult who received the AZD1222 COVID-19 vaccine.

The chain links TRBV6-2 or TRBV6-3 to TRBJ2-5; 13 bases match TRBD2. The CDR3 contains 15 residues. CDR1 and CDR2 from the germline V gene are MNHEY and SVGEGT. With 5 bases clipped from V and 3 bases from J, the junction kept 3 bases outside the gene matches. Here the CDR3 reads CASSRTSGREETQYF. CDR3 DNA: TGTGCCAGCAGTCGGACTAGCGGGAGAGAAGAGACCCAGTACTTC.

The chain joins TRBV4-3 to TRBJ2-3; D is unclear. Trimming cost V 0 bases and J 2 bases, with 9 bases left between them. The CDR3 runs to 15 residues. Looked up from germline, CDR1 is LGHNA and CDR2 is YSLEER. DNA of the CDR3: TGCGCCAGCAGCCAAGATAGGTGGGCCACAGATACGCAGTATTTT. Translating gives CASSQDRWATDTQYF.

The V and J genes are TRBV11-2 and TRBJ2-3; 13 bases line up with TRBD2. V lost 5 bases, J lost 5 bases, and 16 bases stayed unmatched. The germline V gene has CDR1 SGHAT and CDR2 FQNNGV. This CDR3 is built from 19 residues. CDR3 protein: CASSPGVPVRTSGRDTQYF. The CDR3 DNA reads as TGTGCCAGCAGCCCAGGGGTACCCGTCCGGACTAGCGGGAGAGATACGCAGTATTTT.

The CDR3: CASSPRGALSGNTIYF. DNA of the CDR3: TGTGCCAGCAGCCCTCGGGGGGCCCTCTCTGGAAACACCATATATTTT. The chain uses TRBV7-9 and TRBJ1-3; tentatively, D is TRBD1 (6 bases). V lost 5 bases and J 0 bases, leaving 14 bases between the germline ends. Germline CDR1 reads SEHNR; CDR2 reads FQNEAQ (reference sequence). There are 16 residues in the CDR3. Supplemented by reference TRBV7-9 and TRBJ1-3, the full variable domain reads DTGVSQNPRHKITKRGQNVTFRCDPISEHNRLYWYRQTLGQGPEFLTYFQNEAQLEKSRLLSDRFSAERPKGSFSTLEIQRTEQGDSAMYLCASSPRGALSGNTIYFGEGSWLTVV.

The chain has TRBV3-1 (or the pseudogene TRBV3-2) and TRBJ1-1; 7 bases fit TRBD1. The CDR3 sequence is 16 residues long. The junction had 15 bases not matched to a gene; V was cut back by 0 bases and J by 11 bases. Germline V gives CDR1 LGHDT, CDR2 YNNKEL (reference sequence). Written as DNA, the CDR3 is TGTGCCAGCAGCCAAGAACGAGGGGTCAGGGGGAAGTGGGCTTTCTTT. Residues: CASSQERGVRGKWAFF.

Here the CDR3 reads CASSPDRAEDEKLFF. The CDR3 bases are TGTGCCAGCAGCCCAGACAGGGCAGAAGATGAAAAACTGTTTTTT. This sequence joins TRBV5-5 and TRBJ1-4; 7 nucleotides line up with TRBD1. The CDR3 runs 15 residues. Germline-derived CDR1 and CDR2 are SGHKS and YYEKEE (reference sequence). The junction had 9 bases not matched to a gene; V was cut back by 4 bases and J by 6 bases.

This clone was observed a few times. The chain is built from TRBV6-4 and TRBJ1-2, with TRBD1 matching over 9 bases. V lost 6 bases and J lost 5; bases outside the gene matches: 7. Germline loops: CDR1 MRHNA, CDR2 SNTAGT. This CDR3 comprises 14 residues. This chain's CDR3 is CASSRDRARYGYTF. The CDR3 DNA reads TGTGCCAGCAGCCGGGACAGGGCTCGGTATGGCTACACCTTC.

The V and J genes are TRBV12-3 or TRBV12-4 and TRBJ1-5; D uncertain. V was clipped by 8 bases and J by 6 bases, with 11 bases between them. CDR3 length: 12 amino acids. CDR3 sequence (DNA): TGTGCCAGCGCTCCGGTCGGTCAGCCCCAGCATTTT. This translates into CASAPVGQPQHF.

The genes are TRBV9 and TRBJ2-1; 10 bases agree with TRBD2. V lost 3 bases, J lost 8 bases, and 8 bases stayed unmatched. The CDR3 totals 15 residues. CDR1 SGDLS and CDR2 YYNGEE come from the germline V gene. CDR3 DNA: TGTGCCAGCAGCGCAGCGGGGGGGCGAGGTGATGAGCAGTTCTTC. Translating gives CASSAAGGRGDEQFF.

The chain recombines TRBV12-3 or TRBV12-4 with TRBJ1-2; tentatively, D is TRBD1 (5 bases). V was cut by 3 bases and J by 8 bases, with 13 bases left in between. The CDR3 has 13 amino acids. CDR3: CASSLLSGVGYTF. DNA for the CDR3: TGTGCCAGCAGTTTGCTCTCGGGGGTCGGCTACACCTTC.

This chain's CDR3 is CAWSALNEKLFF. The CDR3 nucleotides are TGTGCCTGGAGTGCCCTCAATGAAAAACTGTTTTTT. The rearrangement uses TRBV30 and TRBJ1-4; the D is unclear. CDR1 is GTSNPN and CDR2 is SVGIG in the germline V gene (reference sequence). V lost 1 base, J lost 5 bases, and 5 bases lay in between. The CDR3 has 12 amino acids.

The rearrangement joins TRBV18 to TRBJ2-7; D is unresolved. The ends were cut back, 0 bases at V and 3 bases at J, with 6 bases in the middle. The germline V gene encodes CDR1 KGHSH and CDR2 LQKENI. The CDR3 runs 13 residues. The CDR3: CASSPPLDYEQYF. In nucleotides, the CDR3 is TGTGCCAGCTCACCACCCCTAGACTACGAGCAGTACTTC.

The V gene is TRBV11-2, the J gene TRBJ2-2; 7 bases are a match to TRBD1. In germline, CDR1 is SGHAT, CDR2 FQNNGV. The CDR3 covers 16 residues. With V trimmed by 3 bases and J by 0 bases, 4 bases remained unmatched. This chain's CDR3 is CASSFATGANTGELFF. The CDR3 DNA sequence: TGTGCCAGCAGCTTTGCCACAGGGGCGAACACCGGGGAGCTGTTTTTT.

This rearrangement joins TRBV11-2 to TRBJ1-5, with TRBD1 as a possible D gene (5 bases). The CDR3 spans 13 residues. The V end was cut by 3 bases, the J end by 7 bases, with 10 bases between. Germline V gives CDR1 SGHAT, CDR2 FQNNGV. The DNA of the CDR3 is TGTGCCAGCAGCTTGGGGGGAGGACAGCCCCAGCATTTT. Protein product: CASSLGGGQPQHF.

CDR3: CASSKEGQLSPLHF. DNA of the CDR3: TGTGCCAGCAGCAAAGAAGGACAGCTTTCACCCCTCCACTTT. The rearrangement joins TRBV7-9 to TRBJ1-6, with a weak D call TRBD1 (6 bases). Germline values: CDR1 SEHNR, CDR2 FQNEAQ (reference sequence). V was trimmed by 5 bases and J by 9 bases, leaving 14 bases between them. The CDR3 is 14 amino acids.

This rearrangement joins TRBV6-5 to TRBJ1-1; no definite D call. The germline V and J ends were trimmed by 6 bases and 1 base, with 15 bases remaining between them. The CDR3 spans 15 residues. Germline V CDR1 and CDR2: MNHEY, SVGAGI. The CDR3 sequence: CASSPVPVGNTEAFF. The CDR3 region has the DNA TGTGCCAGCAGCCCCGTTCCGGTTGGGAACACTGAAGCTTTCTTT.

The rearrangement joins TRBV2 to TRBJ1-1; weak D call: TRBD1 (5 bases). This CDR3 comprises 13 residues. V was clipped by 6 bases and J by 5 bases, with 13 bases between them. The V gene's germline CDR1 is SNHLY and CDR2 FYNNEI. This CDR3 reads CASRMRWGTEAFF. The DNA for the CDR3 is TGTGCCAGCAGAATGCGATGGGGGACTGAAGCTTTCTTT.

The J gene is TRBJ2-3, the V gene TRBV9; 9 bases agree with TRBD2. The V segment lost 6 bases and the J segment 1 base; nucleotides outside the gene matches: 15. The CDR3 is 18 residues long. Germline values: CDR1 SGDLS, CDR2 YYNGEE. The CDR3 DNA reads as TGTGCCAGCACCCCGTCCAGCGGGGGGACTACGGGCACAGATACGCAGTATTTT. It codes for CASTPSSGGTTGTDTQYF.

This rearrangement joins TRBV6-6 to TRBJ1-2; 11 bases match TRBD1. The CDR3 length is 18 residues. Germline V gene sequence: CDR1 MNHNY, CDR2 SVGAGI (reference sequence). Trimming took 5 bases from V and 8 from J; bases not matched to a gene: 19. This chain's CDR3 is CASSPYRRTGGILRGYTF. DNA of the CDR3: TGTGCCAGCAGTCCTTATAGAAGGACAGGGGGCATACTCCGGGGCTACACCTTC.

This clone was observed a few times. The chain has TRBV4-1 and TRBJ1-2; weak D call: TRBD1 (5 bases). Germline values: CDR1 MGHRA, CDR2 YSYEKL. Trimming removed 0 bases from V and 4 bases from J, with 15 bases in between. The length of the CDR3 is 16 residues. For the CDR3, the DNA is TGCGCCAGCAGCCAAGATTTTGCAGGGAGGGGCTATGGCTACACCTTC. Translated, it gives CASSQDFAGRGYGYTF.

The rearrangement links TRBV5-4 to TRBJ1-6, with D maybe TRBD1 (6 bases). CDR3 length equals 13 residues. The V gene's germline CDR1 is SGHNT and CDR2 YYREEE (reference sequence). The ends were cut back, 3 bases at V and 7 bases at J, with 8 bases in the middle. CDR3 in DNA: TGTGCCAGCAGCTGGGGGGCCAATTCACCCCTCCACTTT. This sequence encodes CASSWGANSPLHF.

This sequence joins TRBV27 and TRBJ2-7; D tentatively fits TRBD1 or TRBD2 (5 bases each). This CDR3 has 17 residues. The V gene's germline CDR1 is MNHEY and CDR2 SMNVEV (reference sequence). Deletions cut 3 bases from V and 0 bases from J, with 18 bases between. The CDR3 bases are TGTGCCAGCAGTTTTTTAGGGGACCGGTCGAGCTCCTACGAGCAGTACTTC. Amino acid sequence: CASSFLGDRSSSYEQYF.

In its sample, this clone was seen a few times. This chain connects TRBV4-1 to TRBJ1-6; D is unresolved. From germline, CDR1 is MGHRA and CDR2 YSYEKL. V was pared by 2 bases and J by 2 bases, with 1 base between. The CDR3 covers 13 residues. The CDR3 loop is CASSQTYNSPLHF. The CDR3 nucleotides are TGCGCCAGCAGCCAAACCTATAATTCACCCCTCCACTTT.

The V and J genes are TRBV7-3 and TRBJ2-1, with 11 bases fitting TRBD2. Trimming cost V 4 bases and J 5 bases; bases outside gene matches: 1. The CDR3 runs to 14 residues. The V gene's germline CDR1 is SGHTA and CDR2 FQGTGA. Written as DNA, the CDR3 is TGTGCCAGCAGCTCGACTAGCGGGGACAATGAGCAGTTCTTC. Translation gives CASSSTSGDNEQFF.

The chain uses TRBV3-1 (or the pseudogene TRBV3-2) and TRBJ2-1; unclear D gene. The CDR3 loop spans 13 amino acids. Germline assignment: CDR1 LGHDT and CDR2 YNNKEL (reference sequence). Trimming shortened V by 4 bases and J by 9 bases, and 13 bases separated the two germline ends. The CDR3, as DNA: TGTGCCAGCAGCCCCGCGTTTGTGACTGAGCAGTTCTTC. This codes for CASSPAFVTEQFF.

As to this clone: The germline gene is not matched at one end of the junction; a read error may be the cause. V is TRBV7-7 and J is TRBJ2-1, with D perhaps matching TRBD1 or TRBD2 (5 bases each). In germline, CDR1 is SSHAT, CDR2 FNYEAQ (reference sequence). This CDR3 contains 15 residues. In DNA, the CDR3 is TGTGCTAGCAGCCGAAGAACCGGGGCGGGCAATGAGCAGTTCTTC. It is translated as CASSRRTGAGNEQFF.

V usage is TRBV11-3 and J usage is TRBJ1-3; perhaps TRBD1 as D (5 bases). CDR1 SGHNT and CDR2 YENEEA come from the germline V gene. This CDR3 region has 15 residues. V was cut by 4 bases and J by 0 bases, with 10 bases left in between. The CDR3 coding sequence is TGTGCCAGCAGCTCCGGGGGGTCCTCTGGAAACACCATATATTTT. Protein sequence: CASSSGGSSGNTIYF.